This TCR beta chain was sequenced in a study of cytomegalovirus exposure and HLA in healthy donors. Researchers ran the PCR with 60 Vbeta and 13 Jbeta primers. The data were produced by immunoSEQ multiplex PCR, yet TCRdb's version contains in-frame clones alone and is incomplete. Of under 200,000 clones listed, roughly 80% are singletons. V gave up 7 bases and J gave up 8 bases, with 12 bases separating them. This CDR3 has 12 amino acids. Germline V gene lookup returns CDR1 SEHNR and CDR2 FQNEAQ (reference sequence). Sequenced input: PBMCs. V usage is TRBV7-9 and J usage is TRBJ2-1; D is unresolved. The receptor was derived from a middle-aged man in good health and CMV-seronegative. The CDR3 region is CASTDTMDEQFF. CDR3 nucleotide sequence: TGTGCCAGCACCGACACCATGGATGAGCAGTTCTTC.